This T cell receptor (beta chain) was retrieved from a study of cytomegalovirus exposure and HLA in healthy donors. The CDR3 consists of 13 residues. Germline-derived CDR1 and CDR2 are SGHDN and FVKESK. With 1 base removed from V and 4 bases from J, the gap between germline ends came to 8 bases. The table came from immunoSEQ multiplex PCR; TCRdb's copy has only in-frame clones and leaves some out. The sample contains roughly 250,000 clones, around 91% of which appear only once. The chain links TRBV14 to TRBJ2-7; D is possibly TRBD1 (6 bases). The sequence was obtained from a woman aged 18-29 years in good health and CMV-seronegative. Sequencing was performed on PBMCs. The CDR3, as DNA: TGTGCCAGCAGCCAAGCCAGGGGATACGAGCAGTACGTC. This codes for CASSQARGYEQYV.